A selection of T cell receptor beta chains follows, all from one sample in a study of blood T cell repertoires in COVID-19. Assay used: immunoSEQ multiplex PCR; TCRdb lists only in-frame clones, some missing. The sample gives just under 250,000 clones, about 86% of which show up once; 3% is in the top ten. Sequenced material: peripheral blood. The source of these receptors is a woman aged 25 to 45 who had recovered from COVID-19. Each CDR3 is given with its conserved first and last residue. The order of the fields is D gene, J gene, clone size, V gene, CDR3 protein, CDR3 DNA. A D gene is named only where the DNA matches it firmly. Size tells how often a clone was seen (once, few, many) or the class of an expanded clone, and some rows leave it out.

D: TRBD2
J: TRBJ2-1
size: .
V: TRBV14
CDR3: CASSQFSGAQFF
DNA: TGTGCCAGCAGCCAATTTAGCGGGGCACAGTTCTTC

D: TRBD2
J: TRBJ2-3
size: .
V: TRBV19
CDR3: CASSTLGTSGGWTDTQYF
DNA: TGTGCCAGTAGTACCCTCGGGACTAGCGGGGGGTGGACAGATACGCAGTATTTT

D: .
J: TRBJ1-1
size: .
V: TRBV19
CDR3: CATGRGDTEAFF
DNA: TGTGCCACAGGGCGTGGGGACACTGAAGCTTTCTTT

D: TRBD1
J: TRBJ2-6
size: .
V: TRBV27
CDR3: CASSLQGAWGANVLTF
DNA: TGTGCCAGCAGTCTCCAGGGGGCGTGGGGGGCCAACGTCCTGACTTTC

D: TRBD2
J: TRBJ2-3
size: .
V: TRBV9
CDR3: CASSVVAGGTSTDTQYF
DNA: TGTGCCAGCAGCGTAGTAGCGGGGGGGACTAGCACAGATACGCAGTATTTT

D: .
J: TRBJ1-2
size: .
V: TRBV5-6
CDR3: CASSFKDRFNYGYTF
DNA: TGTGCCAGCAGTTTCAAAGACAGGTTTAACTATGGCTACACCTTC

D: TRBD1
J: TRBJ2-7
size: .
V: TRBV19
CDR3: CASRGPGTGVLYEQYF
DNA: TGTGCCAGTAGGGGCCCCGGGACAGGGGTCTTGTACGAGCAGTACTTC

D: TRBD2
J: TRBJ2-2
size: .
V: TRBV6-1
CDR3: CASSEETGGYTGELFF
DNA: TGTGCCAGCAGTGAGGAAACGGGGGGATACACCGGGGAGCTGTTTTTT

D: .
J: TRBJ2-7
size: .
V: TRBV11-2
CDR3: CASSRVGDGVEQYF
DNA: TGTGCCAGCAGCCGCGTAGGGGATGGAGTCGAGCAGTACTTC

D: TRBD2
J: TRBJ2-5
size: .
V: TRBV11-3
CDR3: CASSRSGWLAGGLEETQYF
DNA: TGTGCCAGCAGCCGTTCGGGGTGGCTAGCGGGGGGGCTTGAGGAGACCCAGTACTTC

D: TRBD2
J: TRBJ2-5
size: few
V: TRBV6-5
CDR3: CASSLLAGELETQYF
DNA: TGTGCCAGCAGTTTACTAGCGGGGGAATTAGAGACCCAGTACTTC

D: .
J: TRBJ1-6
size: .
V: TRBV28
CDR3: CASGEFTRLQSFLHF
DNA: TGTGCCAGCGGCGAATTTACCAGGCTACAGAGCTTCCTCCACTTT

D: TRBD2
J: TRBJ2-1
size: .
V: TRBV7-6
CDR3: CASSLEASGVNEQFF
DNA: TGTGCCAGCAGCTTAGAAGCTAGCGGGGTCAATGAGCAGTTCTTC

D: TRBD1
J: TRBJ2-2
size: .
V: TRBV27
CDR3: CASSLGTGRTGELFF
DNA: TGTGCCAGCAGTTTAGGGACAGGGCGGACCGGGGAGCTGTTTTTT

D: TRBD1
J: TRBJ1-1
size: .
V: TRBV19
CDR3: CASSPRDRVVFAEAFF
DNA: TGTGCCAGTAGTCCCCGGGACAGGGTTGTTTTCGCTGAAGCTTTCTTT

D: .
J: TRBJ2-1
size: once
V: TRBV9
CDR3: CASSVAPDEGEQFF
DNA: TGTGCCAGCAGCGTAGCTCCAGACGAGGGTGAGCAGTTCTTC

D: .
J: TRBJ2-7
size: .
V: TRBV3-1/TRBV3-2
CDR3: CASSQGGGEQYF
DNA: TGTGCCAGCAGCCAAGGGGGAGGCGAGCAGTACTTC

D: .
J: TRBJ1-3
size: .
V: TRBV5-4
CDR3: CASSLGGGSGNTIYF
DNA: TGTGCCAGCAGCTTGGGCGGGGGCTCTGGAAACACCATATATTTT

D: TRBD1
J: TRBJ1-1
size: .
V: TRBV5-1
CDR3: CASRRTGSGLTEAFF
DNA: TGCGCCAGCCGACGGACAGGCTCGGGTTTAACTGAAGCTTTCTTT

D: TRBD1
J: TRBJ1-2
size: few
V: TRBV10-1
CDR3: CASSRTGMGGYTF
DNA: TGCGCCAGCAGCCGGACAGGGATGGGTGGCTACACCTTC

D: .
J: TRBJ2-5
size: .
V: TRBV5-1
CDR3: CASGLALGQETQYF
DNA: TGCGCCAGCGGGTTAGCATTAGGCCAAGAGACCCAGTACTTC

D: .
J: TRBJ1-2
size: .
V: TRBV7-9
CDR3: CASSLDAGLYGYTF
DNA: TGTGCCAGCAGCTTAGATGCAGGCTTATATGGCTACACCTTC

D: .
J: TRBJ1-2
size: .
V: TRBV6-4
CDR3: CASSDSAGYGYTF
DNA: TGTGCCAGCAGTGACTCGGCAGGGTATGGCTACACCTTC

D: .
J: TRBJ1-1
size: once
V: TRBV5-6
CDR3: CASSLPGPPSTEAFF
DNA: TGTGCCAGCAGCTTGCCAGGCCCCCCGTCTACTGAAGCTTTCTTT

D: .
J: TRBJ1-1
size: .
V: TRBV5-6
CDR3: CASSLIWMGGTNTEAFF
DNA: TGTGCCAGCAGCTTGATATGGATGGGGGGGACGAACACTGAAGCTTTCTTT

D: .
J: TRBJ2-1
size: .
V: TRBV4-3
CDR3: CASSQDFGSYNEQFF
DNA: TGCGCCAGCAGCCAAGATTTTGGGAGCTACAATGAGCAGTTCTTC

D: .
J: TRBJ2-7
size: .
V: TRBV21-1
CDR3: CASSNTRDSYEQYF
DNA: TGTGCCAGCAGCAACACCCGGGACAGCTACGAGCAGTACTTC

D: TRBD2
J: TRBJ2-5
size: few
V: TRBV29-1
CDR3: CSVGVSGVQETQYF
DNA: TGCAGCGTTGGAGTTAGCGGGGTCCAAGAGACCCAGTACTTC

D: .
J: TRBJ2-2
size: .
V: TRBV2
CDR3: CASITNRDHGELFF
DNA: TGTGCCAGCATCACCAACAGGGACCACGGGGAGCTGTTTTTT

D: TRBD1
J: TRBJ1-5
size: .
V: TRBV7-9
CDR3: CASSLATGGASQPQHF
DNA: TGTGCCAGCAGCTTAGCAACAGGGGGCGCGTCTCAGCCCCAGCATTTT

D: .
J: TRBJ2-2
size: .
V: TRBV10-3
CDR3: CAISDGHSNTGELFF
DNA: TGTGCCATCAGCGATGGACACTCGAACACCGGGGAGCTGTTTTTT

D: TRBD1
J: TRBJ2-6
size: .
V: TRBV6-2/TRBV6-3
CDR3: CASSRTGPDSGANVLTF
DNA: TGTGCCAGCAGTAGGACAGGGCCCGACTCTGGGGCCAACGTCCTGACTTTC

D: .
J: TRBJ2-7
size: .
V: TRBV6-1
CDR3: CASSDAPLYYEQYF
DNA: TGTGCCAGCAGTGACGCTCCCCTATACTACGAGCAGTACTTC

D: .
J: TRBJ1-1
size: .
V: TRBV4-2
CDR3: CASSQERQGTEAFF
DNA: TGTGCCAGCAGCCAAGAACGGCAGGGGACTGAAGCTTTCTTT

D: .
J: TRBJ2-5
size: .
V: TRBV11-2
CDR3: CASSPGNRAQETQYF
DNA: TGTGCCAGCAGCCCGGGGAACAGGGCACAAGAGACCCAGTACTTC

D: .
J: TRBJ2-3
size: .
V: TRBV29-1
CDR3: CSVDLADTQYF
DNA: TGCAGCGTTGACTTAGCAGATACGCAGTATTTT

D: .
J: TRBJ1-1
size: .
V: TRBV19
CDR3: CASSIDEAFEAFF
DNA: TGTGCCAGTAGTATAGATGAAGCATTCGAAGCTTTCTTT

D: TRBD2
J: TRBJ2-7
size: .
V: TRBV9
CDR3: CASRIHGTSGGSSYEQYF
DNA: TGTGCCAGCAGGATCCACGGGACTAGCGGGGGGAGCTCCTACGAGCAGTACTTC

D: TRBD1
J: TRBJ1-3
size: .
V: TRBV27
CDR3: CASSLRQGSGNTIYF
DNA: TGTGCCAGCAGTCTGCGACAGGGGAGTGGAAACACCATATATTTT

D: .
J: TRBJ2-7
size: .
V: TRBV11-2
CDR3: CASSLQGYEQYF
DNA: TGTGCCAGCAGCTTACAGGGCTACGAGCAGTACTTC

D: TRBD2
J: TRBJ2-4
size: .
V: TRBV4-1
CDR3: CASSQRSGGGRDIQYF
DNA: TGCGCCAGCAGCCAAAGGAGCGGGGGGGGTCGAGACATTCAGTACTTC

D: .
J: TRBJ2-7
size: once
V: TRBV29-1
CDR3: CSVESGTPYEQYF
DNA: TGCAGCGTTGAGTCCGGGACACCCTACGAGCAGTACTTC

D: TRBD1
J: TRBJ1-6
size: .
V: TRBV7-3
CDR3: CASSSDRGPSPLHF
DNA: TGTGCCAGCAGCTCGGACAGGGGGCCTTCACCCCTCCACTTT

D: .
J: TRBJ1-1
size: .
V: TRBV19
CDR3: CASSIRGPLGDYTEAFF
DNA: TGTGCCAGTAGTATAAGGGGCCCCCTTGGCGATTACACTGAAGCTTTCTTT

D: .
J: TRBJ1-4
size: .
V: TRBV2
CDR3: CASSETRVANEKLFF
DNA: TGTGCCAGCAGTGAAACGAGGGTGGCTAATGAAAAACTGTTTTTT

D: TRBD2
J: TRBJ2-3
size: once
V: TRBV3-1/TRBV3-2
CDR3: CASSPWGGSTDTQYF
DNA: TGTGCCAGCAGCCCATGGGGGGGATCCACAGATACGCAGTATTTT